Each of the 21 T cell receptor beta chains below was sequenced from the same sample in a study of control samples from healthy donors and cancer patients (dated by TCRdb to 2018 to 2021). Receptor libraries were prepared by the immunoSEQ multiplex PCR assay. As stored in TCRdb, this immuneACCESS dataset retains in-frame rearrangements with V and J assigned. A fraction of the clones does not appear; measured against another copy, unresolved V genes explain less than half of the discrepancy, and the remainder lacks a known reason. Counted in this sample were roughly 140,000 clones; more than 85% of them appeared once. Of the sample, around 2.2% is held by the ten largest clones. The specimen was blood. Receptors originate from a man aged 50 or older in good health.

The rearrangement uses TRBV20-1 and TRBJ1-2; D not certain. Germline loops: CDR1 DFQATT, CDR2 SNEGSKA (reference sequence). This CDR3 region has 11 residues. Trimming stripped 6 bases from V and 1 base from J, with 6 bases between. CDR3 DNA sequence: TGCAGTGCCCGGTTTAACTATGGCTACACCTTC. Translation gives CSARFNYGYTF.

V is TRBV6-2 or TRBV6-3 and J is TRBJ1-2; D possibly corresponds to TRBD1 (6 bases). CDR3 size: 14 residues. The V end was cut by 2 bases, the J end by 7 bases, with 14 bases between. In germline, CDR1 is MNHEY, CDR2 SVGEGT. CDR3 nucleotides: TGTGCCAGCAGTTACGGAGGGGGAAGGGGTGGCTACACCTTC. This translates into CASSYGGGRGGYTF.

The CDR3 sequence is CAISDRGQNSPLHF. CDR3 bases: TGTGCCATCAGCGACAGGGGCCAGAATTCACCCCTCCACTTT. V usage is TRBV10-3 and J usage is TRBJ1-6, with TRBD1 identical over 8 bases. CDR3 size: 14 residues. Germline V lookup: CDR1 ENHRY, CDR2 SYGVKD. V was pared by 6 bases and J by 7 bases, with 5 bases of the junction left unmatched.

The rearrangement uses TRBV7-9 and TRBJ1-2; D remains unclear. CDR3 size: 16 residues. V shed 5 bases and J shed 0 bases, with 16 bases lying between them. Germline V gene data show CDR1 as SEHNR and CDR2 as FQNEAQ (reference sequence). In DNA, the CDR3 is TGTGCCAGCAGCCTGGGGTCCCGCGGGACTAACTATGGCTACACCTTC. It specifies CASSLGSRGTNYGYTF.

This clone showed up just a few times. The chain recombines TRBV19 with TRBJ1-5; D possibly corresponds to TRBD1 (6 bases). The CDR3 consists of 15 residues. The germline CDR1 and CDR2 sequences are LNHDA and SQIVND (reference sequence). Trimming cost V 4 bases and J 6 bases, with 16 bases left between them. CDR3 coding DNA: TGTGCCAGTAGTACCCCCGGACAGAGGACTCAGCCCCAGCATTTT. Amino acid sequence: CASSTPGQRTQPQHF.

The rearrangement links TRBV5-1 to TRBJ2-1; the D gene is possibly TRBD1 (5 bases). Germline CDR1 reads SGHRS; CDR2 reads YFSETQ. V was clipped by 4 bases and J by 7 bases, with 12 bases between them. This CDR3 has 13 amino acids. The CDR3 nucleotides are TGCGCCAGCAGCCCGATTCAGGGAAATGAGCAGTTCTTC. It encodes CASSPIQGNEQFF.

The chain links TRBV10-1 to TRBJ2-1; no definite D call. Germline loops: CDR1 WNHNN, CDR2 SYGVQD (reference sequence). The CDR3 extends over 14 amino acids. V lost 5 bases and J 6 bases, leaving 14 bases between the germline ends. The DNA for the CDR3 is TGCGCCAGCAGTACGACCGTTCGTCTCAATGAGCAGTTCTTC. Protein sequence: CASSTTVRLNEQFF.

This chain connects TRBV6-5 to TRBJ2-1; D possibly corresponds to TRBD2 (6 bases). The V gene lost 0 bases and the J gene lost 7 bases, with 10 bases spanning the gap. The germline CDR1 and CDR2 sequences are MNHEY and SVGAGI. This CDR3 is built from 14 residues. The CDR3 DNA is TGTGCCAGCAGTTACTCGGCGGGATTAAATGAGCAGTTCTTC. Translated: CASSYSAGLNEQFF.

The V and J genes are TRBV10-1 and TRBJ2-1; D is possibly TRBD2 (5 bases). Germline lookup yields CDR1 WNHNN and CDR2 SYGVQD (reference sequence). Trimming pared 0 bases from V and 7 bases from J, leaving 16 bases between. This CDR3 spans 16 amino acids. The CDR3 loop is CASSESKRKERNEQFF. The DNA for the CDR3 is TGCGCCAGCAGTGAGTCAAAGCGGAAGGAGAGGAATGAGCAGTTCTTC.

V gene TRBV7-2 combines with J gene TRBJ2-7; the match to TRBD2 covers 12 bases. The CDR3 covers 17 residues. Germline CDR1 and CDR2: SGHTA and FQGNSA. V lost 2 bases, J lost 1 base, and 6 bases stayed unmatched. The CDR3 nucleotides are TGTGCCAGCAGCTTACGGCTAGCGGGAGGGCTTTCCTACGAGCAGTACTTC. This sequence encodes CASSLRLAGGLSYEQYF. Variable domain in full (rest from reference TRBV7-2 and TRBJ2-7): GAGVSQSPSNKVTEKGKDVELRCDPISGHTALYWYRQSLGQGLEFLIYFQGNSAPDKSGLPSDRFSAERTGGSVSTLTIQRTQQEDSAVYLCASSLRLAGGLSYEQYFGPGTRLTVT.

J is TRBJ2-3 and V is TRBV9; no reliable D call. The V gene's germline CDR1 is SGDLS and CDR2 YYNGEE. The CDR3 consists of 13 residues. V gave up 0 bases and J gave up 4 bases, with 6 bases separating them. CDR3 nucleotide sequence: TGTGCCAGCAGCGTAGGTGGAGCAGATACGCAGTATTTT. The encoded protein is CASSVGGADTQYF.

The rearrangement joins TRBV6-1 to TRBJ1-5; TRBD1 might be the D (5 bases). The CDR3 is 15 residues long. V was trimmed by 1 base and J by 4 bases, leaving 11 bases between them. Germline CDR1 is MNHNS and CDR2 is SASEGT. This CDR3 is CASSEVLGGNQPQHF. The CDR3, as DNA: TGTGCCAGCAGTGAAGTCTTGGGGGGGAATCAGCCCCAGCATTTT.

The CDR3: CASRDFYEQYF. The CDR3 nucleotides read TGTGCCAGCAGGGACTTCTACGAGCAGTACTTC. This chain connects TRBV28 to TRBJ2-7; maybe TRBD2 (5 bases). CDR3 length equals 11 residues. With 6 bases removed from V and 3 bases from J, the gap between germline ends came to 6 bases. Per the germline V gene, CDR1 is MDHEN and CDR2 is SYDVKM.

The chain uses TRBV10-3 and TRBJ2-3; possible D gene TRBD2, 5 bases. In germline, CDR1 is ENHRY, CDR2 SYGVKD. Trimming stripped 0 bases from V and 5 bases from J, with 12 bases between. The CDR3 extends over 15 amino acids. This CDR3 reads CAISESLGVVDTQYF. CDR3 bases: TGTGCCATCAGTGAGTCCCTGGGAGTGGTAGATACGCAGTATTTT.

This clone was found once. This chain links TRBV27 with TRBJ2-3; 8 bases are a match to TRBD2. The length of the CDR3 is 15 residues. Germline CDR1 is MNHEY and CDR2 is SMNVEV (reference sequence). The trim removed 4 bases at V and 5 bases at J, leaving 8 bases unmatched. CDR3 DNA: TGTGCCAGCAGTTGGGCGGGAGGAGATGGAGATACGCAGTATTTT. Its protein is CASSWAGGDGDTQYF.

The chain joins TRBV19 to TRBJ1-2; no firm D call. V was clipped by 6 bases and J by 1 base, with 12 bases between them. This CDR3 region has 14 residues. Germline values: CDR1 LNHDA, CDR2 SQIVND (reference sequence). CDR3 sequence reads: CASRLGGINYGYTF. In nucleotides, the CDR3 is TGTGCCAGTAGGCTCGGAGGGATTAACTATGGCTACACCTTC.

The V and J genes are TRBV7-2 and TRBJ2-1; no reliable D call. V was pared by 0 bases and J by 5 bases, with 8 bases between. The CDR3 spans 14 residues. Germline CDR1 and CDR2: SGHTA and FQGNSA. The chain's CDR3 is CASSLAGGNNEQFF. CDR3 bases: TGTGCCAGCAGCTTAGCTGGCGGAAACAATGAGCAGTTCTTC.

The rearrangement joins TRBV10-2 to TRBJ2-1; the match to TRBD2 covers 12 bases. V was pared by 6 bases and J by 7 bases, with 4 bases of the junction left unmatched. The CDR3 runs to 14 residues. Germline CDR1 reads WSHSY; CDR2 reads SAAADI. The CDR3 here is CASSLAGGGNEQFF. The DNA of the CDR3 is TGCGCCAGCAGCCTAGCGGGAGGGGGAAATGAGCAGTTCTTC.

The chain has TRBV5-1 and TRBJ2-2, with 8 positions matching TRBD2. J gave up 0 bases and V 4 bases, and 2 bases lay outside the gene matches. The CDR3 contains 15 residues. The germline V gene encodes CDR1 SGHRS and CDR2 YFSETQ. The CDR3 DNA sequence: TGCGCCAGCAGCGGGGGACTAGCGAACACCGGGGAGCTGTTTTTT. Translating gives CASSGGLANTGELFF.

V is TRBV5-1 and J is TRBJ1-1, with TRBD1 matching over 7 bases. Germline V gene lookup returns CDR1 SGHRS and CDR2 YFSETQ. This CDR3 is 15 amino acids long. V shed 0 bases, J shed 6 bases, and the junction held 8 bases outside the gene matches. CDR3: CASSLVGQRGAEAFF. The CDR3 DNA follows: TGCGCCAGCAGCTTGGTGGGACAGAGGGGCGCTGAAGCTTTCTTT.

In its sample, this clone was seen once. The chain carries TRBV19 and TRBJ2-5; 10 bases match TRBD1. CDR1 LNHDA and CDR2 SQIVND come from the germline V gene (reference sequence). With V trimmed by 5 bases and J by 2 bases, 5 bases remained unmatched. There are 15 residues in the CDR3. The CDR3 nucleotides read TGTGCCAGTAGTCGCGGGACAGGGGAGCAAGAGACCCAGTACTTC. It is translated as CASSRGTGEQETQYF. The variable domain in full, with the rest retrieved from reference TRBV19 and TRBJ2-5, is DGGITQSPKYLFRKEGQNVTLSCEQNLNHDAMYWYRQDPGQGLRLIYYSQIVNDFQKGDIAEGYSVSREKKESFPLTVTSAQKNPTAFYLCASSRGTGEQETQYFGPGTRLLVL.